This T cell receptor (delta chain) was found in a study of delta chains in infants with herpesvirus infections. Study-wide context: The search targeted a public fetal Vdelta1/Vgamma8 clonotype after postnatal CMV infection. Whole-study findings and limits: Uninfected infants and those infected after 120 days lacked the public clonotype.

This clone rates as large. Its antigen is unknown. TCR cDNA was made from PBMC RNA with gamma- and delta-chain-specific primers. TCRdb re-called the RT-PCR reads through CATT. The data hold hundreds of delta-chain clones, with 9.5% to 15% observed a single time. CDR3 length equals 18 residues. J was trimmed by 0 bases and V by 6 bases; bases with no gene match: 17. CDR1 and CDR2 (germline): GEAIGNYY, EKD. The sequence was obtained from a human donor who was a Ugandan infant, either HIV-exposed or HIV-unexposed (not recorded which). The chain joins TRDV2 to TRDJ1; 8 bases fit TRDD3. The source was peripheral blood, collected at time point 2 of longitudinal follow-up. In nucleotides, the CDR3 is TGTGCCTGTTCTCATCTTGGGGGATTCCAATCGTACACCGATAAACTCATCTTT. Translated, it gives CACSHLGGFQSYTDKLIF.